The subject of this entry is one T cell receptor (beta chain). The target antigen is unknown. This sample is part of a study of cytomegalovirus exposure and HLA in healthy donors. Study-wide results and caveats: Later on, an analysis tied 15,000 to 20,000 TCR beta sequences to HLA alleles at 0.05 false discovery rate.

Researchers ran the PCR with 60 Vbeta and 13 Jbeta primers. Repertoires were generated with immunoSEQ multiplex PCR, while TCRdb's copy carries only in-frame clones and drops some. Of approximately 170,000 clones listed, roughly 80% are singletons. Looked up from germline, CDR1 is SGDLS and CDR2 is YYNGEE. V shed 4 bases and J 7 bases; nucleotides not matched to a gene: 8. The CDR3 length is 14 residues. Material for sequencing was PBMCs. The chain has TRBV9 and TRBJ2-7; 10 bases are a match to TRBD1. The receptor was isolated from a woman aged 18-35 years in good health and CMV-seronegative. CDR3 amino acids: CASSPRQGAGEQYF. DNA of the CDR3: TGTGCCAGCAGCCCCCGACAGGGGGCTGGGGAGCAGTACTTC.